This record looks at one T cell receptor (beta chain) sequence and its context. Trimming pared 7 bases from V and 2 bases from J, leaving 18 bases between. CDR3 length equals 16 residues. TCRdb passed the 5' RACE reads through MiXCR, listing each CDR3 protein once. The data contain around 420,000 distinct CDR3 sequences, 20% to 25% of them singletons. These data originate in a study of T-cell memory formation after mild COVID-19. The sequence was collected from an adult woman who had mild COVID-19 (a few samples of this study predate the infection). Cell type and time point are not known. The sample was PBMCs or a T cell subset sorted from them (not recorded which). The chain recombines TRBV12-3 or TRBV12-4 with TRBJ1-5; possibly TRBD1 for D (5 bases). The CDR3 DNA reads TGTGCCAGCACCCTCGGGGGGGGTTCTGGCAATCAGCCCCAGCATTTT. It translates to CASTLGGGSGNQPQHF.